This T cell receptor beta chain was found in a study of monozygotic twins with inflammatory bowel disease. Blood samples, whole and unsorted for T cells, yielded the isolated total RNA. A template switching step added UMIs, each with a 6-nucleotide sample barcode. TCRdb reprocessed the 5' RACE reads and reports one entry per CDR3 protein, with no DNA. This repertoire comprises around 97,000 distinct CDR3 sequences; its ten largest clones make up 1.9%. About this clonotype: Its antigen is currently unknown.

Notes on the study in general: Twins with IBD had fewer clonotypes in common with others than healthy twins, particularly during disease activity. No difference was seen in repertoire similarity between concordant and discordant twins, possibly from limited power.

Germline V gene sequence: CDR1 LGHNA, CDR2 YSLEER. The CDR3 runs to 17 residues. The chain carries TRBV4-3 and TRBJ2-1; TCRdb's D gene call, TRBD1, goes unchecked for lack of DNA. What was sequenced was blood. The receptor comes from a human donor with ulcerative colitis or Crohn's disease, or a healthy co-twin of an affected twin (not recorded which). The CDR3 sequence: CASSQFYSEGGFGEQFF.